Listed here are 26 T cell receptor beta chains from one sample, sequenced in a study of response to subunit inactivated influenza vaccine. TCRdb fed the RT-PCR reads into MiXCR, producing one record per CDR3 protein. The table has more than 700,000 distinct CDR3 sequences, about 20% seen once; the top ten hold roughly 10%. Here the sequenced sample was PBMCs from blood, taken 5 to 6 days after vaccination. The receptors come from a man aged 45-65 years who received an inactivated influenza vaccine.

This clonotype occurred many times. The CDR3 DNA reads as TGCAGTGCGCGACAGGGGGGGCTTCTTAATCAGCCCCAGCATTTT. Translated: CSARQGGLLNQPQHF. The rearrangement uses TRBV20-1 and TRBJ1-5; 9 nucleotides align to TRBD1. Germline V lookup: CDR1 DFQATT, CDR2 SNEGSKA (reference sequence). The length of the CDR3 is 15 residues. The junction had 10 bases not matched to a gene; V was cut back by 6 bases and J by 4 bases.

The CDR3 sequence: CASSSAVQLYNEQFF. The CDR3 nucleotides read TGTGCCAGCAGTTCAGCGGTTCAGCTTTACAATGAGCAGTTCTTC. The chain recombines TRBV6-2 or TRBV6-3 with TRBJ2-1, with a possible D match to TRBD2 (5 bases). Germline V CDR1 and CDR2: MNHEY, SVGEGT. The CDR3 has 15 residues. Trimming cost V 4 bases and J 4 bases, with 14 bases left between them.

This clonotype was found many times. The CDR3 DNA reads as TGTGCCAGCAGCCTACTAGCGGGGGGAGCAGATACGCAGTATTTT. As protein: CASSLLAGGADTQYF. The V and J genes are TRBV12-3 or TRBV12-4 and TRBJ2-3; 12 nucleotides align to TRBD2. The CDR3 length is 15 residues. With V trimmed by 6 bases and J by 4 bases, 5 bases remained unmatched.

This clonotype was seen a few times. The rearrangement joins TRBV6-5 to TRBJ2-7; possibly TRBD1 for D (5 bases). The germline V gene encodes CDR1 MNHEY and CDR2 SVGAGI. This CDR3 spans 14 amino acids. Trimming removed 0 bases at V and 2 bases at J, with 8 bases between. CDR3 amino acids: CASSYSGRAYEQYF. The DNA of the CDR3 is TGTGCCAGCAGTTACTCAGGCAGGGCCTACGAGCAGTACTTC.

V gene TRBV6-1 combines with J gene TRBJ1-1, with TRBD1 matching 7 bases. The length of the CDR3 is 14 residues. Germline V lookup: CDR1 MNHNS, CDR2 SASEGT. Germline trimming cut 7 bases from V and 5 bases from J; bases unmatched to any gene: 10. In DNA form, the CDR3 reads TGTGCCAGCACAGTCCAAGGGGGCAGGACTGAAGCTTTCTTT. Encoded protein: CASTVQGGRTEAFF.

The V and J genes are TRBV4-3 and TRBJ2-1; D not resolved. This CDR3 contains 15 residues. Germline V gives CDR1 LGHNA, CDR2 YSLEER. V was pared by 0 bases and J by 0 bases, with 6 bases between. CDR3 in amino acids: CASSQDLVSYNEQFF. The CDR3 DNA reads as TGCGCCAGCAGCCAAGATTTGGTCTCCTACAATGAGCAGTTCTTC.

This clonotype was seen only a few times. V and J are TRBV2 and TRBJ1-6; D perhaps matches TRBD1 (5 bases). The CDR3 totals 16 residues. The V gene lost 3 bases and the J gene lost 10 bases, with 19 bases spanning the gap. Germline-derived CDR1 and CDR2 are SNHLY and FYNNEI. The CDR3 DNA reads TGTGCCAGCAGTGATCGCCTGGGCAGGGCTAAATCACCCCTCCACTTT. It translates to CASSDRLGRAKSPLHF.

The V call is TRBV20-1, the J call TRBJ2-1; TRBD2 matches at 10 bases. The J segment lost 4 bases and the V segment lost 0 bases, leaving 6 bases of the junction unmatched. CDR1 is DFQATT and CDR2 is SNEGSKA in the germline V gene (reference sequence). The CDR3 contains 16 residues. The CDR3 region is CSARDPSGSFYNEQFF. The DNA of the CDR3 is TGCAGTGCTAGAGACCCTAGCGGGAGTTTTTACAATGAGCAGTTCTTC.

This clonotype was observed once. This chain uses TRBV29-1 with TRBJ2-5, with TRBD1 matching 7 bases. With V trimmed by 6 bases and J by 4 bases, 2 bases remained unmatched. The CDR3 has 11 residues. Germline V lookup: CDR1 SQVTM, CDR2 ANQGSEA. DNA for the CDR3: TGCAGCGTCAGACAGGGAGAGACCCAGTACTTC. It encodes CSVRQGETQYF. The full variable domain, with the rest looked up from reference TRBV29-1 and TRBJ2-5, is SAVISQKPSRDICQRGTSLTIQCQVDSQVTMMFWYRQQPGQSLTLIATANQGSEATYESGFVIDKFPISRPNLTFSTLTVSNMSPEDSSIYLCSVRQGETQYFGPGTRLLVL.

The rearrangement uses TRBV29-1 and TRBJ2-7; D call uncertain. This CDR3 is built from 14 residues. V lost 0 bases and J 0 bases, leaving 9 bases between the germline ends. CDR1 is SQVTM, CDR2 ANQGSEA, per germline. The CDR3 loop is CSVEDLSGSYEQYF. Here the CDR3 DNA reads TGCAGCGTTGAAGATTTGTCTGGCTCCTACGAGCAGTACTTC.

This clonotype has just a few counts. This chain uses TRBV5-1 with TRBJ2-1, with 7 positions matching TRBD1. V lost 2 bases to trimming and J lost 4 bases; unmatched junction nucleotides: 3. Germline CDR1 is SGHRS and CDR2 is YFSETQ. This CDR3 comprises 14 residues. The CDR3: CASSFEQGYNEQFF. CDR3 in DNA: TGCGCCAGCAGCTTTGAACAGGGGTACAATGAGCAGTTCTTC. Complete variable domain (other parts from reference TRBV5-1 and TRBJ2-1): KAGVTQTPRYLIKTRGQQVTLSCSPISGHRSVSWYQQTPGQGLQFLFEYFSETQRNKGNFPGRFSGRQFSNSRSEMNVSTLELGDSALYLCASSFEQGYNEQFFGPGTRLTVL.

The chain couples TRBV15 to TRBJ2-1; tentatively, D is TRBD2 (5 bases). Germline V gene data show CDR1 as LNHNV and CDR2 as YYDKDF (reference sequence). The length of the CDR3 is 17 residues. V was trimmed by 1 base and J by 2 bases, leaving 15 bases between them. CDR3 protein: CATSRGYLAGPYNEQFF. CDR3 in DNA: TGTGCCACCAGCAGAGGATATCTGGCGGGCCCCTACAATGAGCAGTTCTTC. The full variable domain, completed using reference TRBV15 and TRBJ2-1, is DAMVIQNPRYQVTQFGKPVTLSCSQTLNHNVMYWYQQKSSQAPKLLFHYYDKDFNNEADTPDNFQSRRPNTSFCFLDIRSPGLGDTAMYLCATSRGYLAGPYNEQFFGPGTRLTVL.

The chain recombines TRBV12-3 or TRBV12-4 with TRBJ1-1; TRBD1 matches 9 bases. The trim removed 3 bases at V and 7 bases at J, leaving 6 bases unmatched. The CDR3 is 14 residues long. The CDR3 reads CASSFGQGLVEAFF. The DNA of the CDR3 is TGTGCCAGCAGTTTTGGACAGGGGCTGGTTGAAGCTTTCTTT.

This chain links TRBV20-1 with TRBJ1-4; 9 bases are a match to TRBD1. Germline V CDR1 and CDR2: DFQATT, SNEGSKA (reference sequence). This CDR3 has 16 amino acids. V shed 4 bases and J 6 bases; nucleotides not matched to a gene: 12. CDR3 in DNA: TGCAGTGCTAACCCGGGAACAGGGGGCGATTATGAAAAACTGTTTTTT. This gives the protein CSANPGTGGDYEKLFF.

This clonotype was seen a handful of times. The J gene is TRBJ2-2, the V gene TRBV12-3 or TRBV12-4; D perhaps matches TRBD1 (5 bases). The CDR3 spans 13 residues. Trimming removed 3 bases from V and 6 bases from J, with 8 bases in between. In nucleotides, the CDR3 is TGTGCCAGCAGTTTTCAGGGCGCCGGGGAGCTGTTTTTT. This codes for CASSFQGAGELFF.

This chain links TRBV11-2 with TRBJ2-7, with TRBD2 matching over 9 bases. Germline CDR1 is SGHAT and CDR2 is FQNNGV. This CDR3 comprises 17 residues. V lost 6 bases, J lost 3 bases, and 15 bases stayed unmatched. CDR3 loop: CASRPGSAGGLNYEQYF. The CDR3 DNA sequence: TGTGCCAGCAGACCTGGGAGCGCGGGAGGGCTGAACTACGAGCAGTACTTC.

This clonotype was observed at least ten times. The chain combines TRBV12-3 or TRBV12-4 with TRBJ2-3; D unclear. CDR3 length equals 14 residues. V lost 3 bases to trimming and J lost 0 bases, with 7 bases between them. The CDR3 sequence: CASSFGSSTDTQYF. The CDR3 nucleotides read TGTGCCAGCAGTTTTGGTAGCAGCACAGATACGCAGTATTTT.

A remark on this clonotype: One end of the junction varies from germline; a read error may be responsible. The rearrangement joins TRBV6-1 to TRBJ1-4; possible D gene TRBD1, 5 bases. CDR1 MNHNS and CDR2 SASEGT come from the germline V gene. The CDR3 runs 15 residues. In nucleotides, the CDR3 is TGTGCCAGCGTGGGCAGGGCCTCTTCTAATGGAAAACTGTTTTTT. It specifies CASVGRASSNGKLFF.

This rearrangement joins TRBV28 to TRBJ1-4; no firm D call. The V gene's germline CDR1 is MDHEN and CDR2 SYDVKM. CDR3 length: 12 residues. V shed 7 bases and J shed 11 bases, with 14 bases lying between them. The CDR3 DNA reads TGTGCCAGCACGAATTCGGAGATCAAACTGTTTTTT. Translating gives CASTNSEIKLFF.

Only a few counts were recorded for this clonotype. The rearrangement joins TRBV4-2 to TRBJ2-7, with 7 bases matching TRBD2. V gave up 0 bases and J gave up 3 bases; unmatched junction bases: 5. The CDR3 consists of 15 residues. The V gene's germline CDR1 is LGHNA and CDR2 YNFKEQ. The CDR3 protein is CASSQDSSGGYEQYF. The DNA of the CDR3 is TGTGCCAGCAGCCAAGATTCATCGGGAGGCTACGAGCAGTACTTC.

This clonotype showed up just a few times. The CDR3 sequence is CASSLLGLAGERGQFF. As DNA, the CDR3 is TGTGCCAGCAGTTTACTGGGACTAGCGGGAGAAAGGGGGCAGTTCTTC. The rearrangement links TRBV28 to TRBJ2-1, with 14 bases that match TRBD2. CDR3 size: 16 residues. Germline CDR1 MDHEN, CDR2 SYDVKM. The V gene end was trimmed by 2 bases and the J gene end by 12 bases; junction bases not matched to a gene: 9. Combining the CDR3 with reference TRBV28 and TRBJ2-1 gives the whole variable domain DVKVTQSSRYLVKRTGEKVFLECVQDMDHENMFWYRQDPGLGLRLIYFSYDVKMKEKGDIPEGYSVSREKKERFSLILESASTNQTSMYLCASSLLGLAGERGQFFGPGTRLTVL.

The chain uses TRBV20-1 and TRBJ2-3; 11 nucleotides line up with TRBD2. The V gene's germline CDR1 is DFQATT and CDR2 SNEGSKA (reference sequence). The CDR3 covers 16 residues. Trimming removed 3 bases from V and 6 bases from J; junction bases left unmatched: 11. The CDR3 spells CSASGRLAGGPDTQYF. The CDR3 region has the DNA TGCAGTGCTAGTGGGCGCTTAGCGGGAGGGCCTGATACGCAGTATTTT.

This clonotype was recorded a few times. The rearrangement joins TRBV28 to TRBJ1-1; D perhaps matches TRBD1 (6 bases). This CDR3 has 13 amino acids. The ends were cut back, 5 bases at V and 3 bases at J, with 10 bases in the middle. Germline loops: CDR1 MDHEN, CDR2 SYDVKM. DNA of the CDR3: TGTGCCAGCAGTCGAGGGGGTCACACTGAAGCTTTCTTT. The encoded protein is CASSRGGHTEAFF.

The rearrangement links TRBV7-9 to TRBJ2-2; perhaps TRBD1 as D (6 bases). This CDR3 has 15 amino acids. Germline V CDR1 and CDR2: SEHNR, FQNEAQ (reference sequence). Trimming shortened V by 2 bases and J by 5 bases, and 12 bases separated the two germline ends. The chain's CDR3 is CASSLIRQDTGELFF. The CDR3 DNA is TGTGCCAGCAGCTTAATTAGACAGGATACCGGGGAGCTGTTTTTT.

The gene calls are TRBV9 and TRBJ2-7; 10 bases match TRBD2. With 0 bases clipped from V and 3 bases from J, the junction kept 3 bases outside the gene matches. Germline CDR1 and CDR2: SGDLS and YYNGEE. This CDR3 contains 15 residues. CDR3 sequence (DNA): TGTGCCAGCAGCGTAGGAACTAGCGGGAACTACGAGCAGTACTTC. Its translation: CASSVGTSGNYEQYF.

This sequence joins TRBV7-6 and TRBJ2-5; the D is unclear. Germline assignment: CDR1 SGHVS and CDR2 FNYEAQ. This CDR3 has 14 residues. The V end lost 4 bases, the J end lost 5 bases, and 14 bases lay between the germline ends. The CDR3, as DNA: TGTGCCAGCAGCTCCCCCGGAAAACGGGAGACCCAGTACTTC. Protein: CASSSPGKRETQYF.